This T cell receptor beta chain was observed in a study of early T cells in non-severe SARS-CoV-2 infection. Study in general: The authors sequenced bulk RNA from unsorted whole blood, leaving chains unpaired.

V shed 4 bases, J shed 4 bases, and the junction held 3 bases outside the gene matches. Germline values: CDR1 WSHSY, CDR2 SAAADI. This CDR3 is 15 amino acids long. General study results and limits: Reliance on VDJdb matching favored anti-spike CD8 responses; private and CD4 specificities were missed.

The TCR library protocol was used to attach unique molecular identifiers. These identifiers were attached to individual cDNA molecules. TCRdb reanalysed the 5' RACE reads using MiXCR and keeps one entry per CDR3 protein. The table shows some 71,000 distinct CDR3 sequences, with about 9% occurring only once. As to this clonotype: What it recognizes is unknown.

The clonotype comes from an adult who was a healthcare worker with PCR-confirmed SARS-CoV-2 infection or an uninfected control (not recorded which). This specimen was whole blood, taken at baseline. The rearrangement joins TRBV10-2 to TRBJ2-1; the match to TRBD2 covers 11 bases. This CDR3 is CASSVIAGGYNEQFF. The CDR3 nucleotides are TGCGCCAGCAGTGTAATAGCGGGAGGGTACAATGAGCAGTTCTTC.